This T cell receptor beta chain stems from a study of PD-1 blockade in mismatch repair-deficient tumors. In the study overall: Enrolled about 2012-2016, patients had progressing, pretreated mismatch repair-deficient cancers of about twelve types. Notes on the study in general: Tumor-resident clones, often absent from pretreatment blood, expanded after pembrolizumab and then contracted.

The CDR3 is 16 residues long. Deletions cut 3 bases from V and 4 bases from J, with 15 bases between. Germline V CDR1 and CDR2: LNHDA, SQIVND (reference sequence). All patients were mismatch repair deficient, assessed by either PCR or immunohistochemistry. Profiling relied on immunoSEQ multiplex PCR, and the TCRdb table lists in-frame clones only, not all of them. The sample carries 30,000 to 40,000 clones, approximately 84% recorded once. In this sample, this clone turned up once. Its specificity is not known. The rearrangement links TRBV19 to TRBJ2-2, with D maybe TRBD1 (5 bases). The sequencing used PBMCs, collected around 6 weeks after starting pembrolizumab. This clonotype originated in an adult with mismatch repair-deficient cancer. CDR3 region: CASSIPQGWATGELFF. In DNA form, the CDR3 reads TGTGCCAGTAGTATTCCCCAGGGATGGGCCACCGGGGAGCTGTTTTTT.